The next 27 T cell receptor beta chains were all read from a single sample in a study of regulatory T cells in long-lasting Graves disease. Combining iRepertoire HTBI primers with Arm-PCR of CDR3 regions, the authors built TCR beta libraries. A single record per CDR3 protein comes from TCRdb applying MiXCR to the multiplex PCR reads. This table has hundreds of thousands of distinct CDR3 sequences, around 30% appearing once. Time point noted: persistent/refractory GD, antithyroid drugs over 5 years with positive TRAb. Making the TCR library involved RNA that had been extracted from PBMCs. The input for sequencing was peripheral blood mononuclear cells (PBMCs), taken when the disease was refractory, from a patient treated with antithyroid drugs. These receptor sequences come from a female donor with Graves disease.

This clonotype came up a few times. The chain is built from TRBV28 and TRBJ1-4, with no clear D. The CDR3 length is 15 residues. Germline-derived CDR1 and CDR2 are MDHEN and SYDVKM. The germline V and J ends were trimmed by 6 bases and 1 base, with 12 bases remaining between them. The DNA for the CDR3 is TGTGCCAGCAGCCGAGGCGGGAAAACTAATGAAAAACTGTTTTTT. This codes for CASSRGGKTNEKLFF.

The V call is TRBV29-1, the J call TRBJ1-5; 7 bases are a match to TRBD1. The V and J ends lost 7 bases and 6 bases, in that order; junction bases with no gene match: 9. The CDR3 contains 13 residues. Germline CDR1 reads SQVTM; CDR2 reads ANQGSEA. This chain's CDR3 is CSAKTGRGQPQHF. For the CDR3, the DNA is TGCAGCGCCAAGACAGGGAGAGGTCAGCCCCAGCATTTT. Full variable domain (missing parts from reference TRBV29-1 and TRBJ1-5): SAVISQKPSRDICQRGTSLTIQCQVDSQVTMMFWYRQQPGQSLTLIATANQGSEATYESGFVIDKFPISRPNLTFSTLTVSNMSPEDSSIYLCSAKTGRGQPQHFGDGTRLSIL.

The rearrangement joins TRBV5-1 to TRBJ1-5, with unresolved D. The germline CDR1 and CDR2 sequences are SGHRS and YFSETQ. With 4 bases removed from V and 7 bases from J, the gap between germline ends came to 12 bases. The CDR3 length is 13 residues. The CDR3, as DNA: TGCGCCAGCAGCAGAGACGGGAGCCAGCCCCAGCATTTT. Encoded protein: CASSRDGSQPQHF.

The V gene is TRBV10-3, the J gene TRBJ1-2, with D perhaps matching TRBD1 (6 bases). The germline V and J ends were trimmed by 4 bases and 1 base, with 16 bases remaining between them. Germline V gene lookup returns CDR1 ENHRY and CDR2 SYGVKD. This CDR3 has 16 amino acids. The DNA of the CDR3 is TGTGCCATCAGTGGGACCGACAGGATTTATAACTATGGCTACACCTTC. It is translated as CAISGTDRIYNYGYTF.

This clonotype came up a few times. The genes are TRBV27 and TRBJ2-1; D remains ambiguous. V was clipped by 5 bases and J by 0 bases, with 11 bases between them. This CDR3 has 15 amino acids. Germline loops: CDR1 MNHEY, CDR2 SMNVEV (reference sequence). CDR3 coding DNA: TGTGCCAGCAGTAGTCGGCGGAACTCCTACAATGAGCAGTTCTTC. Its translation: CASSSRRNSYNEQFF.

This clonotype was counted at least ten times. CDR3 region: CASSPTGGRLSTEAFF. The CDR3 nucleotides read TGTGCCAGCAGCCCCACGGGGGGCAGGTTGAGCACTGAAGCTTTCTTT. This chain connects TRBV7-3 to TRBJ1-1; tentatively, D is TRBD1 (6 bases). This CDR3 contains 16 residues. Germline V gives CDR1 SGHTA, CDR2 FQGTGA. Trimming left V 5 bases short and J 4 bases short, with 20 bases between.

The CDR3 coding sequence is TGTGCCAGCAGCGTAGTCGGGACAAGTAACACTGAAGCTTTCTTT. Its translation: CASSVVGTSNTEAFF. The rearrangement joins TRBV9 to TRBJ1-1; D may be TRBD1 (6 bases). The CDR3 extends over 15 amino acids. Trimming stripped 0 bases from V and 2 bases from J, with 11 bases between. Germline loops: CDR1 SGDLS, CDR2 YYNGEE. Variable domain in full (rest from reference TRBV9 and TRBJ1-1): DSGVTQTPKHLITATGQRVTLRCSPRSGDLSVYWYQQSLDQGLQFLIQYYNGEERAKGNILERFSAQQFPDLHSELNLSSLELGDSALYFCASSVVGTSNTEAFFGQGTRLTVV.

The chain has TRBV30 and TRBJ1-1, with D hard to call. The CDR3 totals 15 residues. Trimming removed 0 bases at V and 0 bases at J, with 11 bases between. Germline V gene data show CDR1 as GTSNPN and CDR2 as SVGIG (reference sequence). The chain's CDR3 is CAWSVLGFMNTEAFF. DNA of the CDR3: TGTGCCTGGAGTGTACTCGGGTTCATGAACACTGAAGCTTTCTTT.

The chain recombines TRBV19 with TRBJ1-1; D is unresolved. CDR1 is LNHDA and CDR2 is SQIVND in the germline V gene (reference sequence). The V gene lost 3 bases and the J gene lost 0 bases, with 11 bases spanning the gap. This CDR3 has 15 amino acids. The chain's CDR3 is CASSIITPVNTEAFF. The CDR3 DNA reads TGTGCCAGTAGTATCATCACTCCAGTGAACACTGAAGCTTTCTTT.

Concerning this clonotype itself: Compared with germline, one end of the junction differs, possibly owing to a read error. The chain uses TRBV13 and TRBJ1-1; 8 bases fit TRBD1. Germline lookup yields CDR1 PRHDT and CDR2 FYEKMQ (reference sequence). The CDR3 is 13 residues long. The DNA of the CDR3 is TGTGCCAGCAGCTGGGACAGGTACACCGAAGCTTTCTTT. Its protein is CASSWDRYTEAFF.

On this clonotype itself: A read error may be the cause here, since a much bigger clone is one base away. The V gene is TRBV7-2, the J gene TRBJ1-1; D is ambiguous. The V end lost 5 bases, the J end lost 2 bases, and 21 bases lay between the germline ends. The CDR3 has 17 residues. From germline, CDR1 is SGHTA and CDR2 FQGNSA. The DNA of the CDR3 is TGTGCCAGCAGCATGCGTGAGGTACTAGTCCGTAACACTGAAGCTTTCTTT. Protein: CASSMREVLVRNTEAFF.

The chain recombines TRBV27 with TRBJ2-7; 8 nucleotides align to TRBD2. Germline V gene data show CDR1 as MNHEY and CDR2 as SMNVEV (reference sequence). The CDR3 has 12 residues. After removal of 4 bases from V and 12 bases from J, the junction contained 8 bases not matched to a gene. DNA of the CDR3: TGTGCCAGCAGTTCCCTGACTAGCGACCTGTACTTC. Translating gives CASSSLTSDLYF.

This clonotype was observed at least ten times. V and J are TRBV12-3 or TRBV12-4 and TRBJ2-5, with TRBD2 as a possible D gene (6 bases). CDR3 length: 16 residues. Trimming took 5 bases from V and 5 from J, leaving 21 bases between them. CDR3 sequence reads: CASSLWTRNAGETQYF. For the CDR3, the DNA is TGTGCCAGCAGTCTGTGGACCCGAAATGCGGGGGAGACCCAGTACTTC.

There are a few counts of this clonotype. The CDR3 sequence is CASSLDPRGQETQYF. Here the CDR3 DNA reads TGTGCCAGCAGCTTGGACCCCAGGGGGCAGGAGACCCAGTACTTC. This chain joins TRBV5-4 and TRBJ2-5; the match to TRBD1 covers 8 bases. The CDR3 length is 15 residues. Germline values: CDR1 SGHNT, CDR2 YYREEE (reference sequence). The ends lost 0 bases at V and 5 bases at J; junction bases unmatched: 6.

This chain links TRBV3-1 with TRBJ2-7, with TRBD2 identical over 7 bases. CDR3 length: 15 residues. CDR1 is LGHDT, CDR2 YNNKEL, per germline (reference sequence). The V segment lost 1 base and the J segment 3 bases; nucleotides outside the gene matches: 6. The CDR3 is CASSQAAAGSYEQYF. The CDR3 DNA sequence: TGTGCCAGCAGCCAAGCGGCAGCGGGAAGCTACGAGCAGTACTTC.

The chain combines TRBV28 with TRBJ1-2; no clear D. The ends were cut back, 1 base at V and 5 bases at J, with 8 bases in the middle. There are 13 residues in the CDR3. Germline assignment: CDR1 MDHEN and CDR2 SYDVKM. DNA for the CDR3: TGTGCCAGCAGTTTATTTGGGGTTTATGGCTACACCTTC. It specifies CASSLFGVYGYTF.

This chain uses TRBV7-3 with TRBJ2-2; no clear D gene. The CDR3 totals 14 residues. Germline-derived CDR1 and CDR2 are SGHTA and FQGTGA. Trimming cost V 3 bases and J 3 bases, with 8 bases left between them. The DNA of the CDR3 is TGTGCCAGCAGCTTTAGACACCACACCGGGGAGCTGTTTTTT. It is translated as CASSFRHHTGELFF.

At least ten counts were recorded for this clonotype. CDR3 sequence reads: CASSSLAGAVVYEQYF. DNA of the CDR3: TGTGCCAGCAGTTCACTAGCGGGAGCGGTTGTATACGAGCAGTACTTC. This chain connects TRBV6-5 to TRBJ2-7; the match to TRBD2 covers 11 bases. The germline V gene encodes CDR1 MNHEY and CDR2 SVGAGI. The CDR3 has 16 amino acids. The V gene end was trimmed by 4 bases and the J gene end by 4 bases; junction bases not matched to a gene: 9.

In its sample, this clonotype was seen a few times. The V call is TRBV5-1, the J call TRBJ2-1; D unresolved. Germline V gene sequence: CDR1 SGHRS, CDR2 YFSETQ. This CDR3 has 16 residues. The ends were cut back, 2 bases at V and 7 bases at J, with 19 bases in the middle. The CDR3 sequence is CASSLWLSFPINEQFF. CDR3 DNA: TGCGCCAGCAGCTTATGGCTTAGCTTTCCCATTAATGAGCAGTTCTTC.

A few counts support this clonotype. CDR3 residues: CASARGGLSNQPQHF. As DNA, the CDR3 is TGTGCCAGCGCCAGGGGCGGACTTTCAAATCAGCCCCAGCATTTT. The genes are TRBV6-2 or TRBV6-3 and TRBJ1-5, with D perhaps TRBD1 (6 bases). The CDR3 consists of 15 residues. Germline assignment: CDR1 MNHEY and CDR2 SVGEGT. V gave up 8 bases and J gave up 4 bases, with 18 bases separating them.

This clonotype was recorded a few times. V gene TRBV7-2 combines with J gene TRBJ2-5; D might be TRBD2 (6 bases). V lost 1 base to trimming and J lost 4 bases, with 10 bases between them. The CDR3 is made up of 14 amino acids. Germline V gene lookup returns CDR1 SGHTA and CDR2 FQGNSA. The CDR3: CASSLGGTLETQYF. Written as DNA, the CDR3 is TGTGCCAGCAGCTTAGGCGGGACGTTAGAGACCCAGTACTTC. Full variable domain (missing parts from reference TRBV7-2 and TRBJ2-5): GAGVSQSPSNKVTEKGKDVELRCDPISGHTALYWYRQSLGQGLEFLIYFQGNSAPDKSGLPSDRFSAERTGGSVSTLTIQRTQQEDSAVYLCASSLGGTLETQYFGPGTRLLVL.

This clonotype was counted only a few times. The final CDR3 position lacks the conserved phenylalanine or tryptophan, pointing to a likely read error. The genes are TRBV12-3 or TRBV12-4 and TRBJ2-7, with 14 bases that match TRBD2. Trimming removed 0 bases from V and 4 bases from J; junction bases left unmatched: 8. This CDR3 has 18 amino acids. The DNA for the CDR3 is TGTGCCAGCAGTTTAGCGGGGTGGGGACTAGCGGGAGATTACGAGCAGTACCTC. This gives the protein CASSLAGWGLAGDYEQYL.

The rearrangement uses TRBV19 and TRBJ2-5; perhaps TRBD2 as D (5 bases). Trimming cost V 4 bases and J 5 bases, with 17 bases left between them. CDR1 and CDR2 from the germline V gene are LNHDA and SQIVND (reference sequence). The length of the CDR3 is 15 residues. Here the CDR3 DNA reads TGTGCCAGTAGTACCATGACTACTACGGGGGAGACCCAGTACTTC. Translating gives CASSTMTTTGETQYF.

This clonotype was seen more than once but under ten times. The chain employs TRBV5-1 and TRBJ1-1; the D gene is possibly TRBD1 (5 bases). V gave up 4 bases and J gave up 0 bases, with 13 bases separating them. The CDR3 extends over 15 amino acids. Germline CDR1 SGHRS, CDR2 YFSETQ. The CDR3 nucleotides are TGCGCCAGCAGCCGCGACGGGACGGTGAACACTGAAGCTTTCTTT. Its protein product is CASSRDGTVNTEAFF.

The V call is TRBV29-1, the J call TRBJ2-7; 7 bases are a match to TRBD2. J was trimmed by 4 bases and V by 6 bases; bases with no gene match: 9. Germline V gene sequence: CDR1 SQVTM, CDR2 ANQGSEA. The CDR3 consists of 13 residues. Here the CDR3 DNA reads TGCAGCGTAAGACCCAGCGGGGCGTACGAGCAGTACTTC. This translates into CSVRPSGAYEQYF.

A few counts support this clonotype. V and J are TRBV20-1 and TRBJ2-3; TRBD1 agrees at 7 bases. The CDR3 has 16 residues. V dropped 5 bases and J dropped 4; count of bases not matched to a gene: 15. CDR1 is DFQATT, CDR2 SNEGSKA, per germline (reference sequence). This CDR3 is CSAGLIGGGFADTQYF. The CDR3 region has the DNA TGCAGTGCTGGTCTCATAGGGGGCGGGTTCGCAGATACGCAGTATTTT.

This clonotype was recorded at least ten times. The CDR3 nucleotides are TGTGCCAGCAGTCCATATTGGAACACCGGGGAGCTGTTTTTT. This sequence encodes CASSPYWNTGELFF. The J gene is TRBJ2-2, the V gene TRBV6-2 or TRBV6-3; D is unclear. The V gene lost 5 bases and the J gene lost 1 base, with 8 bases spanning the gap. This CDR3 is built from 14 residues. Germline-derived CDR1 and CDR2 are MNHEY and SVGEGT.